The sequence of this TCR beta chain was determined in a study of cytomegalovirus exposure and HLA in healthy donors. 60 Vbeta and 13 Jbeta primers were used in PCR. Measured with immunoSEQ multiplex PCR; TCRdb has only the in-frame clones, and not every one. The sample lists some 120,000 clones; 80% were seen once. Germline V gene sequence: CDR1 SGHTA, CDR2 FQGNSA. V was pared by 0 bases and J by 0 bases, with 5 bases between. There are 14 residues in the CDR3. The sequence came from a male donor in good health and CMV-seronegative. The source material was PBMCs. V and J are TRBV7-2 and TRBJ1-2; D unclear. CDR3 protein: CASSLARTNYGYTF. The CDR3 DNA reads as TGTGCCAGCAGCTTAGCCAGGACTAACTATGGCTACACCTTC.